This T cell receptor beta chain was sequenced during a study of T cell repertoires in cytomegalovirus infection. For the study at large: Public TCR beta signature analysis indicated the presence of both CMV infection and matching HLA type.

As concerns this clonotype: Its specificity is not known.

The V end lost 1 base, the J end lost 10 bases, and 10 bases lay between the germline ends. Germline V gene sequence: CDR1 MDHEN, CDR2 SYDVKM. The CDR3 consists of 12 residues. One entry per CDR3 protein, called by TCRdb with MiXCR from the reads. The sample yields hundreds of thousands of distinct CDR3 sequences, approximately 24% seen once. Study-wide results and caveats: Across the ex vivo response, the dominant clonotypes were HLA-C-restricted CMV-specific TCR beta clonotypes.

V and J are TRBV28 and TRBJ1-2; D possibly corresponds to TRBD1 (5 bases). The TCR originated in a human donor in good health (CMV status not recorded). Some clones in this sample may be carry-over from other donors' samples. Sequenced: CD8+ T cells from PBMCs. CDR3 loop: CASSLLRDVYTF. CDR3 sequence (DNA): TGTGCCAGCAGTTTATTACGGGACGTCTACACCTTC.